The rows below give T cell receptor beta chains drawn from one sample of a study of blood T cell repertoires in COVID-19. Sequenced by immunoSEQ multiplex PCR; TCRdb stores in-frame clones only, minus some. Altogether some 240,000 clones are present, less than 90% being singletons, with the ten largest covering about 1.6%. What was sequenced was peripheral blood. The receptors stem from a woman aged 40 to 50 who had recovered from COVID-19. Each CDR3 is given with its conserved first and last residue. The D gene is left open where the match is weak. Part of the rows lack a size; the others show once, few, many or a class for expanded clones.

j_call: TRBJ1-6
clone_size: -
d_call: -
v_call: TRBV9
cdr3_nt: TGTGCCAGCAGCGTAAGGACAGATAATTCACCCCTCCACTTT
cdr3_aa: CASSVRTDNSPLHF

j_call: TRBJ1-1
clone_size: -
d_call: -
v_call: TRBV28
cdr3_nt: TGTGCCAGCAGCTACCTAGGAGTGAAAGCTTTCTTT
cdr3_aa: CASSYLGVKAFF

j_call: TRBJ2-3
clone_size: -
d_call: -
v_call: TRBV6-5
cdr3_nt: TGTGCCAGCAGGGACATGGGCACAGATACGCAGTATTTT
cdr3_aa: CASRDMGTDTQYF

j_call: TRBJ1-1
clone_size: -
d_call: -
v_call: TRBV10-3
cdr3_nt: TGTGCCATCAGACAACAGGAAAGGAACACTGAAGCTTTCTTT
cdr3_aa: CAIRQQERNTEAFF

j_call: TRBJ2-5
clone_size: many
d_call: -
v_call: TRBV2
cdr3_nt: TGTGCCAGCAGGGGCATACAGGTTTTTGAAGAGACCCAGTACTTC
cdr3_aa: CASRGIQVFEETQYF

j_call: TRBJ2-7
clone_size: few
d_call: -
v_call: TRBV2
cdr3_nt: TGTGCCAGCAGTGTTCAACAGTTCCCCTACGAGCAGTACTTC
cdr3_aa: CASSVQQFPYEQYF

j_call: TRBJ1-2
clone_size: -
d_call: -
v_call: TRBV5-1
cdr3_nt: TGCGCCAGCAGCTTGGCTGGGGAGGGCGGCTACACCTTC
cdr3_aa: CASSLAGEGGYTF

j_call: TRBJ1-1
clone_size: -
d_call: TRBD1
v_call: TRBV30
cdr3_nt: TGTGCCTGGAGCGAGGGGGCGGATAGAGCTTTCTTT
cdr3_aa: CAWSEGADRAFF

j_call: TRBJ2-2
clone_size: -
d_call: -
v_call: TRBV5-6
cdr3_nt: TGTGCCAGCAGCTTTTCTGGGGAGCTGTTTTTT
cdr3_aa: CASSFSGELFF

j_call: TRBJ1-2
clone_size: once
d_call: -
v_call: TRBV3-1/TRBV3-2
cdr3_nt: TGTGCCAGCAGCCAAGTGGCAAATAACTATGGCTACACCTTC
cdr3_aa: CASSQVANNYGYTF

j_call: TRBJ1-4
clone_size: few
d_call: TRBD1
v_call: TRBV19
cdr3_nt: TGTGCCAGTAGTATCAGGGGGCCTTTGGAAAAACTGTTTTTT
cdr3_aa: CASSIRGPLEKLFF

j_call: TRBJ1-3
clone_size: -
d_call: TRBD1
v_call: TRBV29-1
cdr3_nt: TGCAGCGCCGCGGGTCCCGCGGACAGGGCTGGAAACACCATATATTTT
cdr3_aa: CSAAGPADRAGNTIYF

j_call: TRBJ2-1
clone_size: -
d_call: -
v_call: TRBV5-1
cdr3_nt: TGCGCCAGCAGCTTGGTAGTGACTAGAGGTGACAATGAGCAGTTCTTC
cdr3_aa: CASSLVVTRGDNEQFF

j_call: TRBJ2-2
clone_size: once
d_call: -
v_call: TRBV5-1
cdr3_nt: TGCGCCAGCAGCTTCGGGGGGCCGGGGAACACCGGGGAGCTGTTTTTT
cdr3_aa: CASSFGGPGNTGELFF

j_call: TRBJ1-4
clone_size: -
d_call: -
v_call: TRBV6-4
cdr3_nt: TGTGCCAGCAGTCGGGAACCCGAGAGTGGAAAACTGTTTTTT
cdr3_aa: CASSREPESGKLFF

j_call: TRBJ1-1
clone_size: -
d_call: -
v_call: TRBV7-9
cdr3_nt: TGTGCCAGCAGCGTAAAACAGGAGACTGAAGCTTTCTTT
cdr3_aa: CASSVKQETEAFF

j_call: TRBJ1-1
clone_size: -
d_call: -
v_call: TRBV12-3/TRBV12-4
cdr3_nt: TGTGCCAGCAGTTTTGAGAGATACACTGAAGCTTTCTTT
cdr3_aa: CASSFERYTEAFF

j_call: TRBJ1-4
clone_size: -
d_call: -
v_call: TRBV28
cdr3_nt: TGTGCCAGCAGTTTATGGAGGATCCGGAGCCGAGAAAAACTGTTTTTT
cdr3_aa: CASSLWRIRSREKLFF